A single sample gave rise to the 21 T cell receptor beta chains below, sequenced in a study of shared clonotypes between healthy human individuals. Sequencing was performed with immunoSEQ multiplex PCR; in TCRdb, only in-frame clones are kept and a portion is missing. The sample holds approximately 110,000 clones, about 66% seen once. Material for sequencing was memory CD8+ T cells sorted from blood. Documented subset: CD45RO+ cells pooled with CCR7-negative TemRA cells. The receptors stem from a woman aged 25 to 39 in good health.

The chain links TRBV19 to TRBJ2-2, with 8 bases that match TRBD2. The CDR3 has 15 residues. From germline, CDR1 is LNHDA and CDR2 SQIVND (reference sequence). J lost 8 bases, V lost 9 bases, and 14 bases had no gene match. The CDR3 is CASTSGRGRSGELFF. CDR3 DNA sequence: TGTGCCAGCACAAGCGGGAGAGGAAGATCGGGGGAGCTGTTTTTT.

This clone was detected only once. A read error is the likely source, as a far larger clone sits one nucleotide away. Other DNA sequences in the sample encode the same CDR3. V gene TRBV4-2 combines with J gene TRBJ2-7; tentatively, D is TRBD2 (6 bases). Germline CDR1 and CDR2: LGHNA and YNFKEQ. This CDR3 is built from 15 residues. Trimming pared 5 bases from V and 1 base from J, leaving 15 bases between. The chain's CDR3 is CASSSRLEGSYEQYF. Here the CDR3 DNA reads TGTGCCAGCAGCTCCAGACTAGAAGGTTCCTACGAGCAGTACTTC.

J is TRBJ2-3 and V is TRBV11-3; maybe TRBD2 (5 bases). The CDR3 loop spans 16 amino acids. Germline lookup yields CDR1 SGHNT and CDR2 YENEEA. V was cut by 5 bases and J by 4 bases, with 19 bases left in between. DNA for the CDR3: TGTGCCAGCAGCCTAAATGGCGGGTCAGTCCCAGATACGCAGTATTTT. Amino acids: CASSLNGGSVPDTQYF.

The genes are TRBV10-3 and TRBJ2-3; D may be TRBD1 (6 bases). The V end lost 8 bases, the J end lost 4 bases, and 10 bases lay between the germline ends. Germline loops: CDR1 ENHRY, CDR2 SYGVKD. This CDR3 is 12 amino acids long. For the CDR3, the DNA is TGTGCCATCCAGGGGAGACCAGATACGCAGTATTTT. It translates to CAIQGRPDTQYF.

The chain is built from TRBV6-1 and TRBJ2-7; D gene unclear. V was cut by 4 bases and J by 4 bases, with 11 bases left in between. Germline V lookup: CDR1 MNHNS, CDR2 SASEGT. The CDR3 runs 13 residues. CDR3 nucleotide sequence: TGTGCCAGCAGTGTAGACCGACTTTACGAGCAGTACTTC. It specifies CASSVDRLYEQYF.

This chain links TRBV5-6 with TRBJ2-3; 8 bases line up with TRBD2. The CDR3 totals 17 residues. Trimming cost V 4 bases and J 2 bases; bases outside gene matches: 12. Germline V gene sequence: CDR1 SGHDT, CDR2 YYEEEE. The CDR3 coding sequence is TGTGCCAGCAGCCAGGTCCCCCGGGAGGGCTTCACAGATACGCAGTATTTT. Protein sequence: CASSQVPREGFTDTQYF. The full variable domain, completed using reference TRBV5-6 and TRBJ2-3, is DAGVTQSPTHLIKTRGQQVTLRCSPKSGHDTVSWYQQALGQGPQFIFQYYEEEERQRGNFPDRFSGHQFPNYSSELNVNALLLGDSALYLCASSQVPREGFTDTQYFGPGTRLTVL.

This clone came up a few times. The CDR3 is CASSDQGRTNTGELFF. CDR3 coding DNA: TGTGCCAGCAGTGATCAGGGGCGGACGAACACCGGGGAGCTGTTTTTT. V gene TRBV6-4 combines with J gene TRBJ2-2; possibly TRBD1 for D (6 bases). Trimming pared 3 bases from V and 0 bases from J, leaving 11 bases between. The CDR3 extends over 16 amino acids. From germline, CDR1 is MRHNA and CDR2 SNTAGT.

This chain links TRBV5-1 with TRBJ2-3; perhaps TRBD2 as D (6 bases). Germline-derived CDR1 and CDR2 are SGHRS and YFSETQ. The CDR3 totals 15 residues. V dropped 1 base and J dropped 4 bases, with 13 bases sitting between them. This chain's CDR3 is CASSLRQGLADTQYF. CDR3 in DNA: TGCGCCAGCAGCTTGAGGCAGGGACTCGCAGATACGCAGTATTTT.

J is TRBJ1-5 and V is TRBV7-2; the D is unclear. Germline CDR1 and CDR2: SGHTA and FQGNSA. The ends were cut back, 2 bases at V and 0 bases at J, with 17 bases in the middle. CDR3 length: 18 amino acids. The CDR3 sequence is CASSLSPHPTYSNQPQHF. The DNA for the CDR3 is TGTGCCAGCAGCTTATCTCCCCACCCCACGTATAGCAATCAGCCCCAGCATTTT.

The gene calls are TRBV10-2 and TRBJ2-7; a possible D gene is TRBD1 (6 bases). This CDR3 is 16 amino acids long. V lost 0 bases and J lost 5, with 17 bases in between. Germline lookup yields CDR1 WSHSY and CDR2 SAAADI. CDR3 residues: CASSESRGTLKHEQYF. CDR3 nucleotides: TGCGCCAGCAGTGAGTCGAGGGGGACCCTCAAGCACGAGCAGTACTTC.

In this sample, this clone turned up a few times. The chain uses TRBV27 and TRBJ2-7; 10 bases fit TRBD2. From germline, CDR1 is MNHEY and CDR2 SMNVEV (reference sequence). V lost 5 bases and J lost 3; bases outside the gene matches: 10. The CDR3 has 16 residues. The CDR3 loop reads CASSPGLAAMYYEQYF. The CDR3, as DNA: TGTGCCAGCAGTCCAGGACTAGCGGCCATGTACTACGAGCAGTACTTC.

This clone was seen a handful of times. V is TRBV25-1 and J is TRBJ2-1; 9 bases match TRBD2. Germline CDR1 reads MGHDK; CDR2 reads SYGVNS. CDR3 length: 14 amino acids. The ends lost 10 bases at V and 1 base at J; junction bases unmatched: 5. The CDR3 spells CATQTSGSYNEQFF. As DNA, the CDR3 is TGTGCCACTCAGACTAGCGGTTCCTACAATGAGCAGTTCTTC.

The chain couples TRBV20-1 to TRBJ1-2; no reliable D call. The V end lost 8 bases, the J end lost 4 bases, and 11 bases lay between the germline ends. The CDR3 is 11 amino acids. CDR1 and CDR2 (germline): DFQATT, SNEGSKA (reference sequence). In DNA form, the CDR3 reads TGCAGTCAGCGGGCTTTCTATGGCTACACCTTC. It yields the protein CSQRAFYGYTF.

This clone was recorded a few times. The J gene is TRBJ1-1, the V gene TRBV14, with D hard to call. The CDR3 is 11 residues long. The germline CDR1 and CDR2 sequences are SGHDN and FVKESK. V dropped 0 bases and J dropped 8 bases, with 4 bases sitting between them. The CDR3 spells CASSQEYEAFF. The CDR3 nucleotides are TGTGCCAGCAGCCAAGAGTACGAAGCTTTCTTT.

This clone was recorded once. The rearrangement uses TRBV4-2 and TRBJ2-3; D could derive from TRBD1 or TRBD2 (6 bases each). This CDR3 is built from 16 residues. Germline values: CDR1 LGHNA, CDR2 YNFKEQ. Trimming shortened V by 3 bases and J by 4 bases, and 17 bases separated the two germline ends. The DNA of the CDR3 is TGTGCCAGCAGCCATACACCCCGGGGGCAGGCAGATACGCAGTATTTT. The encoded protein is CASSHTPRGQADTQYF.

This clone was picked up many times. The chain uses TRBV7-5 and TRBJ2-7; the table names TRBD2, a call not compared with the DNA. TRBV7-5 is a known pseudogene. This CDR3 contains 16 residues. CDR3 residues: CASSLLAGVGVGEQYF. CDR3 sequence (DNA): TGTGCCAGCAGCTTACTTGCGGGAGTAGGGGTGGGCGAGCAGTACTTC.

The chain recombines TRBV15 with TRBJ1-1; possible D gene TRBD1, 5 bases. This CDR3 has 16 residues. Trimming took off 0 bases at V and 1 base at J, with 12 bases between the two ends. Germline CDR1 and CDR2: LNHNV and YYDKDF (reference sequence). In nucleotides, the CDR3 is TGTGCCACCAGCAGAGAGTGGGGGGGAAGGAACACTGAAGCTTTCTTT. It specifies CATSREWGGRNTEAFF.

With respect to this clone: Other DNA sequences of this sample code for an identical CDR3. This chain connects TRBV19 to TRBJ1-2, with D uncertain. The V and J ends lost 3 bases and 3 bases respectively, with 5 bases between them. Per the germline V gene, CDR1 is LNHDA and CDR2 is SQIVND (reference sequence). This CDR3 has 12 amino acids. The CDR3 DNA sequence: TGTGCCAGTAGTATTTTCGACTATGGCTACACCTTC. Its protein product is CASSIFDYGYTF. Full variable domain (missing parts from reference TRBV19 and TRBJ1-2): DGGITQSPKYLFRKEGQNVTLSCEQNLNHDAMYWYRQDPGQGLRLIYYSQIVNDFQKGDIAEGYSVSREKKESFPLTVTSAQKNPTAFYLCASSIFDYGYTFGSGTRLTVV.

For the CDR3, the DNA is TGTGCCAGCAGTGAATGGGGGAGGATGAACACTGAAGCTTTCTTT. Encoded protein: CASSEWGRMNTEAFF. The chain uses TRBV6-1 and TRBJ1-1, with D perhaps TRBD1 (5 bases). Per germline, CDR1 MNHNS and CDR2 SASEGT. The CDR3 is 15 amino acids. The V end lost 2 bases, the J end lost 0 bases, and 10 bases lay between the germline ends.

This clone was counted a few times. V is TRBV4-2 and J is TRBJ2-1; no reliable D call. The V end was cut by 0 bases, the J end by 0 bases, with 9 bases between. Germline V lookup: CDR1 LGHNA, CDR2 YNFKEQ. This CDR3 has 16 residues. The CDR3, as DNA: TGTGCCAGCAGCCAAGACGGCGGAAACTCCTACAATGAGCAGTTCTTC. Translating gives CASSQDGGNSYNEQFF.

This chain uses TRBV29-1 with TRBJ2-2; D ambiguous. CDR1 and CDR2 (germline): SQVTM, ANQGSEA. V was cut by 6 bases and J by 2 bases, with 4 bases left in between. The length of the CDR3 is 11 residues. The CDR3 spells CSVYNTGELFF. The CDR3 DNA reads TGCAGCGTCTACAACACCGGGGAGCTGTTTTTT.